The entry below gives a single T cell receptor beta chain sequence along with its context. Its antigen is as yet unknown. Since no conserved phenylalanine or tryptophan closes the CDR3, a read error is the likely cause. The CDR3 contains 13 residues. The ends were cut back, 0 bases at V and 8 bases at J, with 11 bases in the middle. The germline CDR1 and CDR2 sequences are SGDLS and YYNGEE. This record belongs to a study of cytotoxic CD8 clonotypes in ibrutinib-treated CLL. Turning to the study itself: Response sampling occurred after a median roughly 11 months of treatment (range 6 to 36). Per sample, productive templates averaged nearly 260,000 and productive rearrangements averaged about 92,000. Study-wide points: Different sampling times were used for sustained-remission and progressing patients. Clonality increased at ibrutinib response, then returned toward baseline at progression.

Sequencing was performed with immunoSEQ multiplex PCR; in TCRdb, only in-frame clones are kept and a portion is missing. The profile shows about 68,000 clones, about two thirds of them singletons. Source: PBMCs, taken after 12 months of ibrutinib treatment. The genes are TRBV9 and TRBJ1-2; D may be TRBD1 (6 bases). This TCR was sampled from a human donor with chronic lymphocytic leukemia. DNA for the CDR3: TGTGCCAGCAGCGTAGAAGGGGGTGGCGGCTACACCCTC. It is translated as CASSVEGGGGYTL.